This TCR beta chain comes out of a study of yellow fever vaccine responses in identical twins (dated by TCRdb to 2016 to 2018). For the wider study: The study precisely tracked vaccine-responding T cell clones in identical twins.

Library generation was performed with RT-PCR. The sequencer was an Illumina HiSeq 2500. TCRdb applied fastp at Q25 and MiXCR to the public reads, then kept only in-frame beta chains. Rows are combined by CDR3 protein, so each entry shows the most common genes and DNA. In all, the sample holds about 5,800 distinct CDR3 sequences, and 65% to 70% of those were seen once. The top ten clones comprise roughly 4% of the sample. Summary of the overall study and its limitations: According to the authors, the vaccine-induced T cell response in identical twins seemed to be partly convergent and partly specific to each individual.

A word on this clonotype: Its antigen specificity is not known. Base qualities were left out, and no much larger clone turns up one base away.

There are 14 amino acids in the CDR3, from cysteine to phenylalanine inclusive. Of all the DNA, just the CDR3 is kept, 42 bases in frame from base 1. CDR1 and CDR2 are drawn from the germline V gene: SGHAT, FQNNGV. Germline trimming amounts to 5 bases on V and 6 bases on J, with 5 as the count of junction bases outside the gene matches. The clonotype comes from a woman aged 18-29 years who received the yellow fever vaccine. Donor details come from another sample of the same person, matched by shared clones. This sequence uses TRBV11-2 and TRBJ2-7, with 12 central nucleotides matching TRBD1. The sample was T cells from blood (PBMCs), unsorted or a sorted subset (not recorded which), taken before or after yellow fever vaccination (not recorded which). The DNA reads as follows: TGTGCCAGCAGCCCAGGGACAGGGGGCTTCGAGCAGTACTTC. This codes for CASSPGTGGFEQYF.